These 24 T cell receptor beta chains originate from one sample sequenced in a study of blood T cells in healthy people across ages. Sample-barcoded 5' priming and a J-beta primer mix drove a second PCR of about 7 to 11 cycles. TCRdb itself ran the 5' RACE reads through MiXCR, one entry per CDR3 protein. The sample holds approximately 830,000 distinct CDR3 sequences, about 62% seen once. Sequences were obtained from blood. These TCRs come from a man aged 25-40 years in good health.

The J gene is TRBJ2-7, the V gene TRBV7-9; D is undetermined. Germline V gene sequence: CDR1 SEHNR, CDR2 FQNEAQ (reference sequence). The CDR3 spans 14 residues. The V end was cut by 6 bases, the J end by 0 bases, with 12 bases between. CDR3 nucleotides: TGTGCCAGCAGTGACCCCCACAGCTCCTACGAGCAGTACTTC. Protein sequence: CASSDPHSSYEQYF.

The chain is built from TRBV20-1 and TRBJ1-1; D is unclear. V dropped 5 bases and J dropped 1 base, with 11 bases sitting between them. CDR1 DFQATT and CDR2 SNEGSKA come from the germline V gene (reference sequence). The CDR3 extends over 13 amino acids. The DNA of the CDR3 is TGCAGTGCTTTCGGGGTTGCGAACACTGAAGCTTTCTTT. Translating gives CSAFGVANTEAFF.

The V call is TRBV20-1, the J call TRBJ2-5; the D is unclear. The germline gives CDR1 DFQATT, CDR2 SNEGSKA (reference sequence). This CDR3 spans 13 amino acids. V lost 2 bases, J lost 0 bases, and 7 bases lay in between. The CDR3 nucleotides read TGCAGTGCTAGATTCACGAACCAAGAGACCCAGTACTTC. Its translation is CSARFTNQETQYF.

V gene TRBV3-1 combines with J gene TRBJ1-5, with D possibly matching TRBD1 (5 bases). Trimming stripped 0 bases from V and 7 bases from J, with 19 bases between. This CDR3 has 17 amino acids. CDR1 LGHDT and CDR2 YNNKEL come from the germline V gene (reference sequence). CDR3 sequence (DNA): TGTGCCAGCAGCCAAGATTGGGGCCACGGGGGAGGGCAGCCCCAGCATTTT. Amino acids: CASSQDWGHGGGQPQHF.

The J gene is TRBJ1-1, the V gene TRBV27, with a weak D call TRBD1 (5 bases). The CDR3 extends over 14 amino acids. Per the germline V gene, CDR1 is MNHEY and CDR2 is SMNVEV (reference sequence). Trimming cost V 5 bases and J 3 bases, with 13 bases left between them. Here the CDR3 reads CASSTRTTDTEAFF. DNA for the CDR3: TGTGCCAGCAGTACCAGGACAACAGACACTGAAGCTTTCTTT.

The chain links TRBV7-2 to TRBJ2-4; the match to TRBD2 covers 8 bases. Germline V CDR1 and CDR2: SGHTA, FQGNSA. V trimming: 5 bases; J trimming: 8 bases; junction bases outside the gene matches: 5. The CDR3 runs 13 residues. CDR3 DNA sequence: TGTGCCAGCAGCAGCGGGACTAGAGACATTCAGTACTTC. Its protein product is CASSSGTRDIQYF.

The CDR3 region has the DNA TGCGCCAGCAGCCGACTAGCGGGGCAGGGAGATACGCAGTATTTT. This encodes CASSRLAGQGDTQYF. The chain is built from TRBV4-1 and TRBJ2-3, with 11 bases aligning to TRBD2. Germline CDR1 reads MGHRA; CDR2 reads YSYEKL. The V gene end was trimmed by 4 bases and the J gene end by 5 bases; junction bases not matched to a gene: 5. CDR3 length: 15 residues.

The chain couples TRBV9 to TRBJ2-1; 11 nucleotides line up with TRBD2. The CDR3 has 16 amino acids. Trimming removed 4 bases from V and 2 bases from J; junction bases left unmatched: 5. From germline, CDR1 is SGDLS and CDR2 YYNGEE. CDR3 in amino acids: CASSPSLAGAYNEQFF. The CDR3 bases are TGTGCCAGCAGCCCCTCACTAGCGGGGGCCTACAATGAGCAGTTCTTC.

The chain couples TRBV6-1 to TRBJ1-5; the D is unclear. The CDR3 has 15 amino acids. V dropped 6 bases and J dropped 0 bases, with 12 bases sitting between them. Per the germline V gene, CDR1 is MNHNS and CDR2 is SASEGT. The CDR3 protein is CASSMTLYSNQPQHF. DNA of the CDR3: TGTGCCAGCAGCATGACACTTTATAGCAATCAGCCCCAGCATTTT.

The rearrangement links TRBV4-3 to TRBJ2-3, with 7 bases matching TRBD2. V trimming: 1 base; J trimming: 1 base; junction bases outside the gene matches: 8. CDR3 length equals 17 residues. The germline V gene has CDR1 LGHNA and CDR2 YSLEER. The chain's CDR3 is CASSQVASGAGTDTQYF. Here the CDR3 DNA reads TGCGCCAGCAGCCAAGTCGCGAGCGGGGCGGGCACAGATACGCAGTATTTT.

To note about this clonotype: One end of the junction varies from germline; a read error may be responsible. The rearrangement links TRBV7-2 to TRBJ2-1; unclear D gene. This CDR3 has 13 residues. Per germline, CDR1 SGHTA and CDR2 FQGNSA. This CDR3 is CSSSSLIQVEQFF. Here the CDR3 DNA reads TGTTCCAGCAGCTCACTGATACAAGTTGAGCAGTTCTTC.

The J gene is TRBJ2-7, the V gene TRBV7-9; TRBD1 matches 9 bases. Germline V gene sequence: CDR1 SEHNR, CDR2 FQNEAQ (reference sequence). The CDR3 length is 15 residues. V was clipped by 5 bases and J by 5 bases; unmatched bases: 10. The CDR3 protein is CASSAEADRGHEQYF. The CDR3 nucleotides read TGTGCCAGCAGCGCAGAGGCGGACAGGGGTCACGAGCAGTACTTC.

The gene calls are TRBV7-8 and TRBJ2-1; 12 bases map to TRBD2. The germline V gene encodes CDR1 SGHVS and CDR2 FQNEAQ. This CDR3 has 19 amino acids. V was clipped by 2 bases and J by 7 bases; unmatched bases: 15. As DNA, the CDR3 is TGTGCCAGCAGCTTACAGCCCCGGAGTTCTAGCGGGGGGGGAAATGAGCAGTTCTTC. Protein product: CASSLQPRSSSGGGNEQFF.

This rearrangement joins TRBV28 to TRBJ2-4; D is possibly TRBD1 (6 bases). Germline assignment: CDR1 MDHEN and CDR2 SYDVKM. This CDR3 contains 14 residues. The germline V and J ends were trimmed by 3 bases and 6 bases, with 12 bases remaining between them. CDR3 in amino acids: CASSLRQAGNIQYF. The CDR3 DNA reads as TGTGCCAGCAGTTTGCGACAGGCGGGAAACATTCAGTACTTC.

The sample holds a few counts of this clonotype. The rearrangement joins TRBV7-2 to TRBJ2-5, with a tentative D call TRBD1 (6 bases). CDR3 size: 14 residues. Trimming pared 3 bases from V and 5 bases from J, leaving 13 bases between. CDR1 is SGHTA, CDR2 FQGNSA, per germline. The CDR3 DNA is TGTGCCAGCAGCTTGAAGGGGCAGGGGGAGACCCAGTACTTC. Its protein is CASSLKGQGETQYF.

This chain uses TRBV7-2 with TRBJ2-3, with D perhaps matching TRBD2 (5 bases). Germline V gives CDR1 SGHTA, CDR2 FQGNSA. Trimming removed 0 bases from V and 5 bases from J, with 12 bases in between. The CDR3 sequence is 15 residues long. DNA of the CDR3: TGTGCCAGCAGCTTAGCGGTCGGGGTCAAAGATACGCAGTATTTT. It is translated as CASSLAVGVKDTQYF.

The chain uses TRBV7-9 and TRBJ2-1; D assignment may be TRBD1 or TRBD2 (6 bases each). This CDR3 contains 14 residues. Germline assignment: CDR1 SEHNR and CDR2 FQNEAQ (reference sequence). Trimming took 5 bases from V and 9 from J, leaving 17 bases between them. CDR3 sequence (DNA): TGTGCCAGCAGCCGACCTGGGGGGCAGGCTGAGCAGTTCTTC. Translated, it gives CASSRPGGQAEQFF.

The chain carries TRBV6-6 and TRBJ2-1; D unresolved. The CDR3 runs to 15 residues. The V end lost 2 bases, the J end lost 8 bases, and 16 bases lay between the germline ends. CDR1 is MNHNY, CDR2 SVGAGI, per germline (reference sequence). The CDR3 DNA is TGTGCCAGCAGTTACGCGGTAGGGTGGAGCGATGAGCAGTTCTTC. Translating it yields CASSYAVGWSDEQFF.

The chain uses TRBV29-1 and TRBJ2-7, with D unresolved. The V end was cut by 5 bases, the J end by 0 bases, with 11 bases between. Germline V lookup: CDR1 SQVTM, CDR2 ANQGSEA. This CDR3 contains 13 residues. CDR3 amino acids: CSVRTGTSYEQYF. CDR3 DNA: TGCAGCGTTCGCACGGGCACCTCCTACGAGCAGTACTTC.

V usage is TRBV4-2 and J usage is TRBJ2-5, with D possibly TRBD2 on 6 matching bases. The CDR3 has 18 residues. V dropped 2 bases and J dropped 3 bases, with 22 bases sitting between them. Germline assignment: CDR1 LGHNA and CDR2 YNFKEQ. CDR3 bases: TGTGCCAGCAGCCAACCCCAAGGGGTACTAGCTTCTGAAGAGACCCAGTACTTC. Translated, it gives CASSQPQGVLASEETQYF.

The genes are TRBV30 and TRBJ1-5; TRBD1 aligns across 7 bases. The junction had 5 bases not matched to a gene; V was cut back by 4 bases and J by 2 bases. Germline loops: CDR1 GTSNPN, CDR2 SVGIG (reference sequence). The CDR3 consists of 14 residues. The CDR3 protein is CAWTRQGGNQPQHF. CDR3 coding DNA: TGTGCCTGGACTAGACAGGGTGGCAATCAGCCCCAGCATTTT.

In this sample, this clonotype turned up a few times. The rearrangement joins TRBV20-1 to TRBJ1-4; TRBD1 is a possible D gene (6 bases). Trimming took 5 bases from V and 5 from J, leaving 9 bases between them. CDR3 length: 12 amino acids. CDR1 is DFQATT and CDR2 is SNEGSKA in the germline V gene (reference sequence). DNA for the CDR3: TGCAGTGCTCCGCAGGGGAATGAAAAACTGTTTTTT. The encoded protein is CSAPQGNEKLFF.

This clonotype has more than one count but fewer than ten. The CDR3 sequence: CAISGQGTGYEQYF. The CDR3 nucleotides are TGTGCCATCAGCGGACAGGGAACAGGATACGAGCAGTACTTC. The gene calls are TRBV10-3 and TRBJ2-7, with 8 nucleotides matching TRBD1. The CDR3 totals 14 residues. The ends lost 6 bases at V and 4 bases at J; junction bases unmatched: 8. Per the germline V gene, CDR1 is ENHRY and CDR2 is SYGVKD.

The CDR3 coding sequence is TGTGCCAGCAGTTTTTCCGGACTAGCGGGGGCCCCCGGGGGTACGCAGTATTTT. It encodes CASSFSGLAGAPGGTQYF. The V and J genes are TRBV27 and TRBJ2-3, with 13 bases identical to TRBD2. This CDR3 spans 18 amino acids. V was clipped by 3 bases and J by 8 bases; unmatched bases: 14. Germline-derived CDR1 and CDR2 are MNHEY and SMNVEV (reference sequence).